Listed here are 27 T cell receptor beta chains from one sample, sequenced in a study of Graves' ophthalmopathy and Graves' hyperthyroidism. Amplified material comprised TCR beta CDR3 regions derived from RNA transcripts. In the first round, RT-PCR was carried out with HTBI primers, and a multiplex PCR formed the second round. TCRdb reanalysed the multiplex PCR reads using MiXCR and keeps one entry per CDR3 protein. The repertoire has 400,000 or so distinct CDR3 sequences, 15% to 17% of them found once; the top ten carry roughly 7%. The sequenced sample consisted of peripheral blood. These TCRs come from a woman aged 18-29 years with stable Graves' hyperthyroidism.

The chain carries TRBV6-1 and TRBJ1-4; D remains ambiguous. The V gene's germline CDR1 is MNHNS and CDR2 SASEGT. Trimming left V 2 bases short and J 11 bases short, with 18 bases between. The CDR3 runs to 15 residues. The CDR3 nucleotides read TGTGCCAGCAGTGAAACTTTGTTGGGGTTGGCTAAACTGTTTTTT. Translation: CASSETLLGLAKLFF.

This clonotype was counted many times. The chain couples TRBV5-1 to TRBJ1-2, with 8 positions matching TRBD1. Germline trimming cut 4 bases from V and 8 bases from J; bases unmatched to any gene: 13. Germline V gene sequence: CDR1 SGHRS, CDR2 YFSETQ. This CDR3 region has 15 residues. This CDR3 is CASSLRTGPSEGYTF. The CDR3 nucleotides are TGCGCCAGCAGCCTCCGGACAGGGCCCTCGGAAGGCTACACCTTC.

This clonotype was seen many times. V usage is TRBV15 and J usage is TRBJ1-2; D gene uncertain. In germline, CDR1 is LNHNV, CDR2 YYDKDF (reference sequence). The CDR3 extends over 13 amino acids. V gave up 5 bases and J gave up 4 bases, with 11 bases separating them. The CDR3 reads CATSSGFGYGYTF. CDR3 DNA: TGTGCCACCAGCTCTGGGTTCGGCTATGGCTACACCTTC.

This clonotype came up many times. This chain uses TRBV20-1 with TRBJ2-5; no clear D. Germline assignment: CDR1 DFQATT and CDR2 SNEGSKA (reference sequence). This CDR3 contains 14 residues. The V end lost 2 bases, the J end lost 5 bases, and 15 bases lay between the germline ends. In nucleotides, the CDR3 is TGCAGTGCTAGATGGGAAGGAGACGGGGAGACCCAGTACTTC. Translation: CSARWEGDGETQYF.

Only a few counts were recorded for this clonotype. The V and J genes are TRBV4-1 and TRBJ2-7; the D gene is possibly TRBD1 (5 bases). Trimming stripped 1 base from V and 1 base from J, with 11 bases between. The CDR3 length is 15 residues. Germline V gene data show CDR1 as MGHRA and CDR2 as YSYEKL. The DNA for the CDR3 is TGCGCCAGCAGCCAAGGGGGCGGCACGTCCTACGAGCAGTACTTC. This codes for CASSQGGGTSYEQYF.

This clonotype has at least ten counts. The chain has TRBV9 and TRBJ2-7; D is undetermined. The germline V and J ends were trimmed by 0 bases and 7 bases, with 11 bases remaining between them. This CDR3 region has 13 residues. Germline CDR1 reads SGDLS; CDR2 reads YYNGEE. CDR3 amino acids: CASSVEPGYEQYF. CDR3 sequence (DNA): TGTGCCAGCAGCGTAGAACCGGGTTATGAGCAGTACTTC.

This clonotype was observed many times. The chain carries TRBV6-5 and TRBJ1-2, with 8 positions matching TRBD1. CDR1 and CDR2 from the germline V gene are MNHEY and SVGAGI. The CDR3 runs to 13 residues. The ends lost 6 bases at V and 10 bases at J; junction bases unmatched: 10. The CDR3 sequence is CASRGTGPSLYTF. CDR3 DNA: TGTGCCAGCAGGGGGACAGGTCCCTCCCTCTACACCTTC.

This clonotype was counted at least ten times. This chain links TRBV4-2 with TRBJ2-5, with 7 nucleotides matching TRBD1. Germline V gene lookup returns CDR1 LGHNA and CDR2 YNFKEQ. V trimming: 0 bases; J trimming: 2 bases; junction bases outside the gene matches: 3. The CDR3 is 15 residues long. The CDR3 coding sequence is TGTGCCAGCAGCCAAGAACAGGGACAGCAAGAGACCCAGTACTTC. Amino acid sequence: CASSQEQGQQETQYF.

In regard to this clonotype: Sequence at one end of the junction differs from germline and may be a read error. V gene TRBV19 combines with J gene TRBJ1-1; no clear D. The CDR3 contains 15 residues. Germline V lookup: CDR1 LNHDA, CDR2 SQIVND (reference sequence). CDR3 residues: CASIIGGPISTEACF. The CDR3 nucleotides read TGTGCCAGTATCATCGGTGGACCTATCAGCACTGAAGCTTGCTTT.

This clonotype was counted at least ten times. V is TRBV6-1 and J is TRBJ2-2; 8 bases match TRBD2. This CDR3 contains 16 residues. After removal of 6 bases from V and 4 bases from J, the junction contained 10 bases not matched to a gene. CDR1 is MNHNS and CDR2 is SASEGT in the germline V gene. The CDR3 nucleotides read TGTGCCAGCAGCCAGGGGCGGGGGGCGACCACCGGGGAGCTGTTTTTT. This sequence encodes CASSQGRGATTGELFF.

This clonotype has a count of ten or more. J is TRBJ2-7 and V is TRBV12-5, with D possibly being TRBD2 (6 bases). CDR1 is LGHNT and CDR2 is FRNRAP in the germline V gene. This CDR3 spans 12 amino acids. V was pared by 6 bases and J by 7 bases, with 13 bases between. In nucleotides, the CDR3 is TGTGCTAGTGGCGACAGAGGAGGGGAGCAGTACTTC. This gives the protein CASGDRGGEQYF.

The chain is built from TRBV4-1 and TRBJ1-2; 10 bases map to TRBD1. The CDR3 has 14 residues. V shed 2 bases and J 14 bases; nucleotides not matched to a gene: 11. Germline V gives CDR1 MGHRA, CDR2 YSYEKL. The CDR3 DNA follows: TGCGCCAGCAGCCAAATCGACAGGGGGCCTATTTATACCTTC. The encoded protein is CASSQIDRGPIYTF.

This clonotype was recorded at least ten times. This CDR3 reads CAMGQYDYGYTF. The CDR3 DNA reads TGTGCCATGGGGCAGTACGATTATGGCTACACCTTC. The genes are TRBV6-1 and TRBJ1-2, with a tentative D call TRBD1 (5 bases). Per germline, CDR1 MNHNS and CDR2 SASEGT. Trimming removed 10 bases at V and 5 bases at J, with 14 bases between. This CDR3 is 12 amino acids long.

This clonotype was detected ten times or more. This rearrangement joins TRBV2 to TRBJ2-7; D perhaps matches TRBD2 (6 bases). Trimming cost V 8 bases and J 3 bases, with 11 bases left between them. In germline, CDR1 is SNHLY, CDR2 FYNNEI. The CDR3 is 12 residues long. The CDR3 DNA reads TGTGCCAGCCAAGGGACTTACTACGAGCAGTACTTC. The encoded protein is CASQGTYYEQYF.

This clonotype occurred many times. The chain is built from TRBV27 and TRBJ2-7, with 8 bases matching TRBD1. The CDR3 is 15 residues long. J lost 7 bases, V lost 1 base, and 9 bases had no gene match. Germline V CDR1 and CDR2: MNHEY, SMNVEV (reference sequence). This CDR3 is CASSLYPTGAREQYF. In DNA form, the CDR3 reads TGTGCCAGCAGTTTATACCCGACAGGGGCGAGGGAGCAGTACTTC.

This clonotype was seen repeatedly, ten times or more. CDR3 in amino acids: CASSQSSAPPYGYTF. The CDR3 DNA reads as TGTGCCAGCAGCCAATCGTCAGCCCCACCCTATGGCTACACCTTC. V gene TRBV16 combines with J gene TRBJ1-2; the D is unclear. CDR3 length equals 15 residues. V was shortened by 0 bases and J by 4 bases, with 12 bases between the two germline ends. The germline CDR1 and CDR2 sequences are KGHSY and FQNENV.

For this clonotype: Mismatch with germline at one junction end may stem from a read error. V usage is TRBV7-2 and J usage is TRBJ2-5, with TRBD1 identical over 10 bases. CDR3 length equals 12 residues. CDR1 is SGHTA, CDR2 FQGNSA, per germline. In DNA, the CDR3 is TGTGCCAGCAGCTTGTCCGGGACAGGGGAGGAGTTC. As protein: CASSLSGTGEEF.

This clonotype was detected a few times. This rearrangement joins TRBV2 to TRBJ1-4; TRBD1 matches at 7 bases. This CDR3 region has 15 residues. Looked up from germline, CDR1 is SNHLY and CDR2 is FYNNEI. V trimming: 6 bases; J trimming: 7 bases; junction bases outside the gene matches: 11. DNA of the CDR3: TGTGCCAGCAGCTCGAAGACAGGGTCCGGTGAAAAACTGTTTTTT. Translated, it gives CASSSKTGSGEKLFF. Using reference TRBV2 and TRBJ1-4 for the parts outside the CDR3, the full variable domain is EPEVTQTPSHQVTQMGQEVILRCVPISNHLYFYWYRQILGQKVEFLVSFYNNEISEKSEIFDDQFSVERPDGSNFTLKIRSTKLEDSAMYFCASSSKTGSGEKLFFGSGTQLSVL.

V gene TRBV6-5 combines with J gene TRBJ1-1, with 7 bases aligning to TRBD1. The CDR3 loop spans 16 amino acids. With 3 bases clipped from V and 2 bases from J, the junction kept 9 bases outside the gene matches. Germline V gene lookup returns CDR1 MNHEY and CDR2 SVGAGI. In DNA, the CDR3 is TGTGCCAGCAGTTATTTCAGGGCAGGGGGTAACACTGAAGCTTTCTTT. Residues: CASSYFRAGGNTEAFF.

This clonotype was seen ten or more times. This chain's CDR3 is CASSQDTGGNQPQHF. The CDR3 nucleotides read TGTGCCAGCAGTCAGGATACCGGCGGCAATCAGCCCCAGCATTTT. V usage is TRBV6-2 or TRBV6-3 and J usage is TRBJ1-5, with D unresolved. Trimming removed 5 bases from V and 2 bases from J, with 13 bases in between. The germline V gene encodes CDR1 MNHEY and CDR2 SVGEGT. The CDR3 spans 15 residues.

The sample holds a few counts of this clonotype. CDR3 sequence reads: CASAKRQSSYEQYF. The CDR3 coding sequence is TGTGCCAGCGCTAAGAGACAGAGCTCCTACGAGCAGTACTTC. The V call is TRBV27, the J call TRBJ2-7; a weak D match, TRBD1 (5 bases). V was trimmed by 8 bases and J by 0 bases, leaving 14 bases between them. Germline V gene lookup returns CDR1 MNHEY and CDR2 SMNVEV (reference sequence). This CDR3 is 14 amino acids long.

Ten or more counts support this clonotype. The J gene is TRBJ1-5, the V gene TRBV6-5; 9 nucleotides agree with TRBD1. The CDR3 sequence is 13 residues long. Germline V gene lookup returns CDR1 MNHEY and CDR2 SVGAGI. Trimming took 10 bases from V and 5 from J; bases not matched to a gene: 6. CDR3 DNA: TGTGCCACTACACAGGGGGCGGATCAGCCCCAGCATTTT. The encoded protein is CATTQGADQPQHF.

The table lists this clonotype with many counts. The chain joins TRBV5-6 to TRBJ2-2, with 8 bases matching TRBD1. The CDR3 has 17 amino acids. V shed 0 bases and J 0 bases; nucleotides not matched to a gene: 4. The germline CDR1 and CDR2 sequences are SGHDT and YYEEEE. CDR3 in DNA: TGTGCCAGCAGCTTGGGACCACAGGGGGCGAACACCGGGGAGCTGTTTTTT. Translation: CASSLGPQGANTGELFF. Based on the CDR3 plus reference TRBV5-6 and TRBJ2-2, the full variable domain is DAGVTQSPTHLIKTRGQQVTLRCSPKSGHDTVSWYQQALGQGPQFIFQYYEEEERQRGNFPDRFSGHQFPNYSSELNVNALLLGDSALYLCASSLGPQGANTGELFFGEGSRLTVL.

This clonotype was detected many times. The rearrangement joins TRBV7-2 to TRBJ1-6, with TRBD1 as a possible D gene (6 bases). The germline CDR1 and CDR2 sequences are SGHTA and FQGNSA. The CDR3 consists of 15 residues. Trimming took 5 bases from V and 14 from J, leaving 22 bases between them. The CDR3: CASSPLDSVFLTLHF. DNA for the CDR3: TGTGCCAGCAGCCCCTTGGACAGCGTTTTTTTGACCCTCCACTTT.

This clonotype showed up many times. The chain uses TRBV20-1 and TRBJ1-5; no clear D. Trimming pared 5 bases from V and 15 bases from J, leaving 26 bases between. Per the germline V gene, CDR1 is DFQATT and CDR2 is SNEGSKA (reference sequence). This CDR3 spans 14 amino acids. DNA for the CDR3: TGCAGTGCTCCAATCGGTCTGGCGAACGGTTACTTGCATTTT. Translating gives CSAPIGLANGYLHF.

This clonotype was detected many times. The V gene is TRBV12-3 or TRBV12-4, the J gene TRBJ1-1, with D uncertain. Trimming left V 6 bases short and J 8 bases short, with 13 bases between. CDR3 length: 12 amino acids. The CDR3 DNA sequence: TGTGCCAGCAGGGTGGGTGCAAGAGAAGCTTTCTTT. Encoded protein: CASRVGAREAFF.

This clonotype has ten or more counts. The V call is TRBV12-3 or TRBV12-4, the J call TRBJ2-7; D possibly corresponds to TRBD1 (6 bases). The V end lost 6 bases, the J end lost 1 base, and 13 bases lay between the germline ends. This CDR3 region has 14 residues. DNA of the CDR3: TGTGCCAGCAGCTACGGACAGATTTCCTACGAGCAGTACTTC. It codes for CASSYGQISYEQYF.